These 18 T cell receptor beta chains came from one sample sequenced in a study of early T cells in non-severe SARS-CoV-2 infection. TCRdb reprocessed the 5' RACE reads via MiXCR and lists one record per CDR3 protein. The table records 70,000 to 90,000 distinct CDR3 sequences, more than 12% of them present only once. Sequenced input: whole blood. These receptors were collected from an adult who was a healthcare worker with PCR-confirmed SARS-CoV-2 infection or an uninfected control (not recorded which).

J is TRBJ2-6 and V is TRBV18, with D possibly being TRBD2 (6 bases). The CDR3 totals 14 residues. Trimming stripped 5 bases from V and 4 bases from J, with 9 bases between. CDR1 KGHSH and CDR2 LQKENI come from the germline V gene. CDR3 nucleotides: TGTGCCAGCTCAACTAGCAGGGGGGCCAACGTCCTGACTTTC. Its protein is CASSTSRGANVLTF.

The chain has TRBV9 and TRBJ2-7, with TRBD2 matching 14 bases. Germline V gene sequence: CDR1 SGDLS, CDR2 YYNGEE. J lost 6 bases, V lost 0 bases, and 5 bases had no gene match. This CDR3 has 16 amino acids. CDR3 sequence (DNA): TGTGCCAGCAGCGTAGACCCGGGACTAGCGGGAGTCGAGCAGTACTTC. Its translation is CASSVDPGLAGVEQYF.

This clonotype was seen at least ten times. The chain recombines TRBV29-1 with TRBJ1-1; a possible D gene is TRBD1 (6 bases). The CDR3 runs to 11 residues. The germline V gene has CDR1 SQVTM and CDR2 ANQGSEA. V dropped 7 bases and J dropped 4 bases, with 10 bases sitting between them. The CDR3 reads CSGRRGTEAFF. DNA for the CDR3: TGCAGCGGTCGCAGGGGCACTGAAGCTTTCTTT.

This rearrangement joins TRBV18 to TRBJ2-1; D unclear. The CDR3 covers 14 residues. CDR1 and CDR2 from the germline V gene are KGHSH and LQKENI. V was shortened by 5 bases and J by 5 bases, with 13 bases between the two germline ends. In DNA, the CDR3 is TGTGCCAGCTCAAGATCAAGTTCACACAATGAGCAGTTCTTC. It is translated as CASSRSSSHNEQFF. Variable domain in full (rest from reference TRBV18 and TRBJ2-1): NAGVMQNPRHLVRRRGQEARLRCSPMKGHSHVYWYRQLPEEGLKFMVYLQKENIIDESGMPKERFSAEFPKEGPSILRIQQVVRGDSAAYFCASSRSSSHNEQFFGPGTRLTVL.

The sample holds a few counts of this clonotype. The CDR3 loop is CASNAENYGYTF. The CDR3 coding sequence is TGTGCCAGCAATGCAGAAAACTATGGCTACACCTTC. The genes are TRBV7-9 and TRBJ1-2; the D is unclear. Germline-derived CDR1 and CDR2 are SEHNR and FQNEAQ (reference sequence). The ends were cut back, 7 bases at V and 2 bases at J, with 8 bases in the middle. The length of the CDR3 is 12 residues.

The table lists this clonotype with many counts. The J gene is TRBJ2-5, the V gene TRBV5-6; 8 nucleotides agree with TRBD2. The CDR3 extends over 14 amino acids. The germline V gene has CDR1 SGHDT and CDR2 YYEEEE. Germline trimming cut 4 bases from V and 5 bases from J; bases unmatched to any gene: 7. The CDR3 DNA reads TGTGCCAGCAGCCCGGCGGGAGGCGGGGAGACCCAGTACTTC. As protein: CASSPAGGGETQYF.

This clonotype was observed a few times. The J gene is TRBJ2-3, the V gene TRBV20-1; D unclear. Germline CDR1 DFQATT, CDR2 SNEGSKA (reference sequence). V lost 6 bases, J lost 4 bases, and 17 bases lay in between. The CDR3 runs 14 residues. The DNA for the CDR3 is TGCAGTGCCCAAGCGTTTTCTGTGGCAGATACGCAGTATTTT. Protein: CSAQAFSVADTQYF.

This clonotype has only a few counts. The CDR3 DNA reads TGCAGTGCTAGCGCATCTAGCACAGATACGCAGTATTTT. It codes for CSASASSTDTQYF. V is TRBV20-1 and J is TRBJ2-3; D unclear. CDR1 and CDR2 from the germline V gene are DFQATT and SNEGSKA (reference sequence). CDR3 length: 13 amino acids. Trimming took off 3 bases at V and 0 bases at J, with 7 bases between the two ends.

The sample holds a few counts of this clonotype. The gene calls are TRBV28 and TRBJ2-1; D gene uncertain. The V and J ends lost 6 bases and 9 bases respectively, with 12 bases between them. Germline loops: CDR1 MDHEN, CDR2 SYDVKM. The CDR3 length is 12 residues. For the CDR3, the DNA is TGTGCCAGCAGACCCCGGGCGTCTGAGCAGTTCTTC. The encoded protein is CASRPRASEQFF.

This sequence joins TRBV20-1 and TRBJ2-1; TRBD2 matches 8 bases. CDR3 length: 16 residues. CDR1 and CDR2 from the germline V gene are DFQATT and SNEGSKA (reference sequence). Unmatched junction bases numbered 9, after V lost 4 bases and J lost 1 base. The CDR3 sequence is CSAITSGGPSYNEQFF. The CDR3 DNA reads TGCAGTGCTATAACTTCGGGAGGGCCATCCTACAATGAGCAGTTCTTC.

The rearrangement links TRBV7-2 to TRBJ2-7; the match to TRBD1 covers 9 bases. CDR3 length equals 14 residues. The ends lost 1 base at V and 6 bases at J; junction bases unmatched: 4. Looked up from germline, CDR1 is SGHTA and CDR2 is FQGNSA. The CDR3 is CASSLGTGAGEQYF. The DNA for the CDR3 is TGTGCCAGCAGCTTAGGGACAGGGGCGGGCGAGCAGTACTTC.

This clonotype was recorded a few times. This chain links TRBV3-1 with TRBJ2-7, with 10 bases fitting TRBD2. The CDR3 has 15 residues. The germline gives CDR1 LGHDT, CDR2 YNNKEL (reference sequence). Unmatched junction bases numbered 10, after V lost 7 bases and J lost 4 bases. CDR3 coding DNA: TGTGCCAGCACCTCCCGGACTAGCGGAGTGTACGAGCAGTACTTC. As protein: CASTSRTSGVYEQYF.

This chain connects TRBV2 to TRBJ1-4; weak D call: TRBD1 (5 bases). The CDR3 is 14 amino acids. V lost 2 bases and J lost 7, with 11 bases in between. Germline-derived CDR1 and CDR2 are SNHLY and FYNNEI. CDR3 nucleotide sequence: TGTGCCAGCAGTGAAATTAGGGGCGGTGAAAAACTGTTTTTT. This codes for CASSEIRGGEKLFF.

The J gene is TRBJ2-3, the V gene TRBV28; D possibly corresponds to TRBD1 (6 bases). The CDR3 extends over 15 amino acids. The germline V gene encodes CDR1 MDHEN and CDR2 SYDVKM. V was shortened by 8 bases and J by 3 bases, with 18 bases between the two germline ends. CDR3 loop: CASGRGIRSTDTQYF. In nucleotides, the CDR3 is TGTGCCAGCGGCAGGGGAATTCGGTCAACAGATACGCAGTATTTT.

V usage is TRBV20-1 and J usage is TRBJ2-5; D may be TRBD1 (6 bases). Trimming pared 6 bases from V and 3 bases from J, leaving 14 bases between. CDR3 length equals 13 residues. Per the germline V gene, CDR1 is DFQATT and CDR2 is SNEGSKA (reference sequence). CDR3 bases: TGCAGTGCAGGACAGTCGCCTGAAGAGACCCAGTACTTC. Translated: CSAGQSPEETQYF.

In this sample, this clonotype turned up a few times. The junction departs from germline at one end; a sequencing error may be responsible. V is TRBV29-1 and J is TRBJ2-1, with a weak D call TRBD2 (5 bases). The CDR3 contains 8 residues. The germline V gene has CDR1 SQVTM and CDR2 ANQGSEA. CDR3 nucleotides: TGCAGCGCCCCCCACGGGGTTTTC. Protein product: CSAPHGVF.

This clonotype was detected many times. The chain has TRBV4-3 and TRBJ2-7; D is ambiguous. The CDR3 has 13 amino acids. V dropped 0 bases and J dropped 2 bases, with 5 bases sitting between them. Germline V lookup: CDR1 LGHNA, CDR2 YSLEER. The CDR3 DNA follows: TGCGCCAGCAGCCAAGACTACACCTACGAGCAGTACTTC. Translated: CASSQDYTYEQYF.

This clonotype appeared many times. The chain links TRBV20-1 to TRBJ2-1, with TRBD2 identical over 7 bases. Germline CDR1 DFQATT, CDR2 SNEGSKA (reference sequence). The CDR3 is made up of 16 amino acids. The V and J ends lost 4 bases and 6 bases, in that order; junction bases with no gene match: 15. This chain's CDR3 is CSATPTFWGGSNEQFF. The CDR3 DNA reads as TGCAGTGCTACTCCAACTTTCTGGGGGGGTTCCAATGAGCAGTTCTTC.